This TCR beta chain was captured in a study of OX40 agonist ivuxolimab in advanced cancers. Sampling times: baseline, cycle 4 day 1, cycle 7 day 1. Overall study results and limits: At doses 0.1 to 3.0 mg/kg, CD4+ and CD8+ clones expanded. A proportion of nonresponders additionally exhibited low normalized T-cell clonal expansion.

On this clone: What it binds is unknown.

With 0 bases removed from V and 1 base from J, the gap between germline ends came to 6 bases. The CDR3 runs 14 residues. Germline V lookup: CDR1 MNHEY, CDR2 SMNVEV (reference sequence). Sequenced by immunoSEQ multiplex PCR; TCRdb stores in-frame clones only, minus some. The sample lists around 80,000 clones; approximately 89% were seen once. This chain links TRBV27 with TRBJ1-1; D not certain. The sequencing used CD4+ or CD8+ T cells sorted from blood, collected in a trial of the OX40 agonist ivuxolimab. The sequence was obtained from an adult with an advanced solid tumor such as melanoma, head and neck, liver or kidney cancer. In nucleotides, the CDR3 is TGTGCCAGCAGTTTATCGTGGAAGAACACTGAAGCTTTCTTT. Protein: CASSLSWKNTEAFF.